At least ten counts were recorded for the clone carrying this TCR beta chain. Its target is unknown. One entry per CDR3 protein, called by TCRdb with MiXCR from the 5' RACE reads. The sample lists 250,000 to 350,000 distinct CDR3 sequences; 6.8% were seen once. The data are from a study of T cells after yellow fever vaccination. Study details: Preparation used SMART-Seq v4 Ultra Low Input for the low-cell-number fractions.

V was clipped by 0 bases and J by 6 bases; unmatched bases: 7. Germline values: CDR1 SGHRS, CDR2 YFSETQ. CDR3 size: 16 residues. Whole-study results and caveats: Only a small proportion of the clonotypes turned up in both the CD4 and the CD8 compartments, likely arising from convergent recombination. The booster saw the reappearance of most primary-vaccination clones (approximately 97% CD4, around 88% CD8).

The rearrangement joins TRBV5-1 to TRBJ2-3; 10 nucleotides align to TRBD1. The TCR sequence derives from a man younger than 30 who received the YFV17D yellow fever vaccine. The sequenced sample was PBMCs, obtained 45 days after the first yellow fever vaccination. This CDR3 reads CASSLVKTGGADTQYF. The CDR3 DNA is TGCGCCAGCAGCTTGGTCAAGACAGGGGGCGCGGATACGCAGTATTTT. Based on the CDR3 plus reference TRBV5-1 and TRBJ2-3, the full variable domain is KAGVTQTPRYLIKTRGQQVTLSCSPISGHRSVSWYQQTPGQGLQFLFEYFSETQRNKGNFPGRFSGRQFSNSRSEMNVSTLELGDSALYLCASSLVKTGGADTQYFGPGTRLTVL.